These 8 T cell receptor beta chains were all obtained from the same sample, sequenced in a study of blood T cell repertoires in COVID-19. Some clones are missing from TCRdb's copy, which holds only in-frame ones; the method was immunoSEQ multiplex PCR. The sample consists of fewer than 350,000 clones, around 88% of them appearing once. Sequenced sample: peripheral blood. All receptors come from a young woman with COVID-19, enrolled during active disease.

The chain uses TRBV11-2 and TRBJ1-5; TRBD1 might be the D (5 bases). The CDR3 has 15 residues. CDR1 is SGHAT and CDR2 is FQNNGV in the germline V gene. V lost 5 bases and J lost 7, with 18 bases in between. CDR3 coding DNA: TGTGCCAGCAGCCGCGATTGGGGCTCGCGGCAGCCCCAGCATTTT. The encoded protein is CASSRDWGSRQPQHF.

The chain recombines TRBV7-9 with TRBJ1-6, with D perhaps matching TRBD1 (6 bases). This CDR3 is 15 amino acids long. V dropped 2 bases and J dropped 1 base, with 6 bases sitting between them. Looked up from germline, CDR1 is SEHNR and CDR2 is FQNEAQ (reference sequence). The CDR3 DNA follows: TGTGCCAGCAGCTTAAGGGGGTCCTATAATTCACCCCTCCACTTT. Translation gives CASSLRGSYNSPLHF.

V usage is TRBV7-2 and J usage is TRBJ1-3, with D possibly being TRBD1 (5 bases). The germline V gene encodes CDR1 SGHTA and CDR2 FQGNSA. With 4 bases removed from V and 4 bases from J, the gap between germline ends came to 14 bases. The CDR3 loop spans 15 amino acids. CDR3 sequence: CASSSLGTTGNTIYF. The DNA for the CDR3 is TGTGCCAGCAGCTCCCTTGGGACTACCGGAAACACCATATATTTT.

Concerning this clone: The sample contains more than one DNA sequence encoding this CDR3. The rearrangement joins TRBV28 to TRBJ1-6, with D possibly being TRBD1 (6 bases). This CDR3 contains 13 residues. Deletions cut 5 bases from V and 7 bases from J, with 9 bases between. CDR1 is MDHEN and CDR2 is SYDVKM in the germline V gene. The CDR3 coding sequence is TGTGCCAGCAGTCTAACAGGGAATTCACCCCTCCACTTT. Translated: CASSLTGNSPLHF.

This clone was seen once. CDR3 sequence: CASSPSEYTEAFF. CDR3 DNA sequence: TGTGCCAGCAGCCCCAGCGAATACACTGAAGCTTTCTTT. The V gene is TRBV7-8, the J gene TRBJ1-1, with unresolved D. There are 13 residues in the CDR3. Trimming stripped 5 bases from V and 3 bases from J, with 10 bases between. Germline loops: CDR1 SGHVS, CDR2 FQNEAQ.

This chain uses TRBV2 with TRBJ2-1, with D unclear. Trimming cost V 6 bases and J 9 bases, with 12 bases left between them. The CDR3 contains 12 residues. CDR1 and CDR2 (germline): SNHLY, FYNNEI. CDR3 sequence (DNA): TGTGCCAGCAGGCTTCCTGCGATTGAGCAGTTCTTC. This translates into CASRLPAIEQFF.

The CDR3 bases are TGTGCCAGCAGCTTAGATCTGCCGGGAGAGCAGTTCTTC. Its protein product is CASSLDLPGEQFF. The chain carries TRBV7-9 and TRBJ2-1; D possibly corresponds to TRBD2 (5 bases). V was clipped by 1 base and J by 10 bases, with 11 bases between them. The CDR3 runs to 13 residues. In germline, CDR1 is SEHNR, CDR2 FQNEAQ (reference sequence).

The chain couples TRBV18 to TRBJ1-5; no definite D call. The CDR3 is made up of 12 amino acids. In germline, CDR1 is KGHSH, CDR2 LQKENI. The germline V and J ends were trimmed by 2 bases and 9 bases, with 8 bases remaining between them. The DNA for the CDR3 is TGTGCCAGCTCACCAGACGGCGGGCCCCAGCATTTT. This sequence encodes CASSPDGGPQHF.